The 21 T cell receptor beta chains below were found in one sample sequenced in a study of blood T cell repertoires in COVID-19. The method was immunoSEQ multiplex PCR; TCRdb's version includes in-frame clones alone and lacks a portion of them. The table has roughly 120,000 clones, 88% seen once. The sequenced material came from peripheral blood. The receptors were gathered from a woman in her forties or fifties with active or convalescent COVID-19.

This chain connects TRBV19 to TRBJ1-1; TRBD1 agrees at 8 bases. The CDR3 loop spans 16 amino acids. Trimming cost V 1 base and J 1 base; bases outside gene matches: 5. CDR1 LNHDA and CDR2 SQIVND come from the germline V gene (reference sequence). CDR3 bases: TGTGCCAGTAGTATAGGGACAGGGAAGGCGAACACTGAAGCTTTCTTT. As protein: CASSIGTGKANTEAFF.

V usage is TRBV29-1 and J usage is TRBJ2-1; the D is unclear. This CDR3 spans 13 amino acids. Germline values: CDR1 SQVTM, CDR2 ANQGSEA. V lost 5 bases and J 5 bases, leaving 13 bases between the germline ends. The CDR3 reads CSVWAAYHNEQFF. In DNA, the CDR3 is TGCAGCGTTTGGGCCGCTTACCACAATGAGCAGTTCTTC.

The rearrangement uses TRBV7-8 and TRBJ2-2, with no clear D. The CDR3 is 12 amino acids. CDR1 and CDR2 from the germline V gene are SGHVS and FQNEAQ. The V gene lost 2 bases and the J gene lost 8 bases, with 6 bases spanning the gap. CDR3 sequence: CASSLTRGELFF. The CDR3 DNA sequence: TGTGCCAGCAGCTTAACTCGTGGGGAGCTGTTTTTT.

The gene calls are TRBV2 and TRBJ1-2; unclear D gene. The ends were cut back, 0 bases at V and 7 bases at J, with 21 bases in the middle. Germline V gives CDR1 SNHLY, CDR2 FYNNEI. This CDR3 has 17 amino acids. In nucleotides, the CDR3 is TGTGCCAGCAGTGAAGCGGGTTTCTTTGGAGGGCAAAGTGGCTACACCTTC. Residues: CASSEAGFFGGQSGYTF.

The CDR3 reads CASSKGHIYGYTF. CDR3 DNA sequence: TGTGCCAGCAGTAAAGGACACATCTATGGCTACACCTTC. V gene TRBV5-8 combines with J gene TRBJ1-2, with D maybe TRBD1 (5 bases). The germline V and J ends were trimmed by 5 bases and 4 bases, with 12 bases remaining between them. Germline CDR1 is SGHTS and CDR2 is YDEGEE. The CDR3 runs 13 residues.

This rearrangement joins TRBV11-2 to TRBJ1-1; D call uncertain. The CDR3 length is 13 residues. Germline loops: CDR1 SGHAT, CDR2 FQNNGV. The V and J ends lost 1 base and 11 bases respectively, with 14 bases between them. The CDR3 region is CASSLASSGLAFF. CDR3 coding DNA: TGTGCCAGCAGCTTAGCTTCTTCGGGATTGGCTTTCTTT.

The gene calls are TRBV28 and TRBJ1-2, with a tentative D call TRBD1 (5 bases). Germline V lookup: CDR1 MDHEN, CDR2 SYDVKM. V lost 10 bases to trimming and J lost 7 bases, with 13 bases between them. The CDR3 is 11 residues long. DNA of the CDR3: TGTGCCACAGGGTGGGGTTCTGGCTACACCTTC. Protein: CATGWGSGYTF.

V is TRBV28 and J is TRBJ2-1; 9 bases align to TRBD2. V was pared by 6 bases and J by 4 bases, with 10 bases of the junction left unmatched. Germline values: CDR1 MDHEN, CDR2 SYDVKM. The CDR3 contains 16 residues. In DNA form, the CDR3 reads TGTGCCAGCAGGAACCCGGCGGGAGGGGGGTACAATGAGCAGTTCTTC. This codes for CASRNPAGGGYNEQFF.

The J gene is TRBJ1-4, the V gene TRBV6-1; tentative D call: TRBD1 (5 bases). Trimming stripped 7 bases from V and 8 bases from J, with 11 bases between. The germline CDR1 and CDR2 sequences are MNHNS and SASEGT. The CDR3 is made up of 12 amino acids. CDR3 nucleotide sequence: TGTGCCAGCACCCCAGGGTGGGAAAAACTGTTTTTT. As protein: CASTPGWEKLFF.

This CDR3 reads CASSLAGVGGYGYTF. The CDR3 DNA follows: TGTGCCAGCAGCTTAGCCGGCGTCGGAGGATATGGCTACACCTTC. The chain carries TRBV7-2 and TRBJ1-2; D call uncertain. Germline V gene data show CDR1 as SGHTA and CDR2 as FQGNSA. The CDR3 has 15 residues. V lost 0 bases and J lost 5, with 13 bases in between.

This chain uses TRBV12-3 or TRBV12-4 with TRBJ2-3; TRBD2 might be the D (5 bases). The CDR3 length is 12 residues. Between the trimmed V and J ends, which lost 3 bases and 9 bases, there was a span of 10 bases. The CDR3 nucleotides read TGTGCCAGCAGTTTGGAGGTGGGAACGCAGTATTTT. The encoded protein is CASSLEVGTQYF.

This clone has a single count. This chain connects TRBV7-9 to TRBJ2-1, with unresolved D. V was cut by 1 base and J by 7 bases, with 14 bases left in between. Germline assignment: CDR1 SEHNR and CDR2 FQNEAQ (reference sequence). The CDR3 contains 15 residues. In nucleotides, the CDR3 is TGTGCCAGCAGCTTAGTCCCGGCTAGTGGGAATGAGCAGTTCTTC. Encoded protein: CASSLVPASGNEQFF.

The chain uses TRBV9 and TRBJ2-5; 11 nucleotides agree with TRBD2. This CDR3 is built from 17 residues. With 4 bases clipped from V and 1 base from J, the junction kept 9 bases outside the gene matches. Germline V gene data show CDR1 as SGDLS and CDR2 as YYNGEE. The CDR3: CASSQNPSGRSQETQYF. The CDR3, as DNA: TGTGCCAGCAGCCAGAACCCTAGCGGGAGGTCCCAAGAGACCCAGTACTTC.

The table lists this clone with a few counts. V and J are TRBV5-6 and TRBJ2-5, with D perhaps TRBD2 (6 bases). The CDR3 is made up of 18 amino acids. Trimming cost V 0 bases and J 4 bases, with 22 bases left between them. Germline CDR1 and CDR2: SGHDT and YYEEEE. CDR3 amino acids: CASSLGPVGSGGAETQYF. DNA for the CDR3: TGTGCCAGCAGCTTGGGGCCGGTAGGTAGCGGCGGGGCAGAGACCCAGTACTTC.

The gene calls are TRBV6-5 and TRBJ1-5; TRBD1 might be the D (5 bases). Trimming took 8 bases from V and 4 from J, leaving 12 bases between them. This CDR3 is 13 amino acids long. The germline CDR1 and CDR2 sequences are MNHEY and SVGAGI. CDR3 loop: CASQGRVNQPQHF. CDR3 coding DNA: TGTGCCAGCCAGGGAAGGGTAAATCAGCCCCAGCATTTT.

This clone was recorded once. The chain combines TRBV6-5 with TRBJ1-4; D may be TRBD1 (5 bases). The V gene's germline CDR1 is MNHEY and CDR2 SVGAGI. The CDR3 totals 13 residues. V was cut by 10 bases and J by 6 bases, with 15 bases left in between. The CDR3 DNA sequence: TGTGCCACCGCGGGGCAGGGTTATGAAAAACTGTTTTTT. Amino acid sequence: CATAGQGYEKLFF.

The rearrangement uses TRBV18 and TRBJ2-1; 10 bases are a match to TRBD1. With V trimmed by 3 bases and J by 6 bases, 5 bases remained unmatched. The CDR3 totals 15 residues. Germline CDR1 is KGHSH and CDR2 is LQKENI. The chain's CDR3 is CASSPGTGATNEQFF. The CDR3 nucleotides are TGTGCCAGCTCACCGGGGACAGGGGCGACCAATGAGCAGTTCTTC.

The CDR3 loop is CASSSFSYEQYF. CDR3 nucleotides: TGTGCCAGCAGTTCATTCTCCTACGAGCAGTACTTC. The rearrangement links TRBV2 to TRBJ2-7; D is unclear. V was cut by 5 bases and J by 0 bases, with 5 bases left in between. From germline, CDR1 is SNHLY and CDR2 FYNNEI. The CDR3 loop spans 12 amino acids.

CDR3 nucleotides: TGTGCCAGCAGCTCGCAAGCCCTATCAGATACGCAGTATTTT. Protein sequence: CASSSQALSDTQYF. This rearrangement joins TRBV11-3 to TRBJ2-3; D is unclear. Per germline, CDR1 SGHNT and CDR2 YENEEA. This CDR3 is built from 14 residues. The V and J ends lost 4 bases and 4 bases respectively, with 12 bases between them. Drawing the rest from reference TRBV11-3 and TRBJ2-3, the complete variable domain is EAGVVQSPRYKIIEKKQPVAFWCNPISGHNTLYWYLQNLGQGPELLIRYENEEAVDDSQLPKDRFSAERLKGVDSTLKIQPAELGDSAVYLCASSSQALSDTQYFGPGTRLTVL.

This clone was observed once. The CDR3 bases are TGTGCCAGCAGCTTGGGACTAGCGGGAGGATGGACCGGGGAGCTGTTTTTT. Residues: CASSLGLAGGWTGELFF. V gene TRBV5-6 combines with J gene TRBJ2-2; 13 nucleotides match TRBD2. The CDR3 loop spans 17 amino acids. J was trimmed by 5 bases and V by 0 bases; bases with no gene match: 4. Per the germline V gene, CDR1 is SGHDT and CDR2 is YYEEEE.

This clone appeared a few times. This chain joins TRBV7-6 and TRBJ1-5; 7 bases are a match to TRBD1. J gave up 5 bases and V 3 bases, and 13 bases lay outside the gene matches. In germline, CDR1 is SGHVS, CDR2 FNYEAQ. CDR3 length: 17 residues. CDR3 in DNA: TGTGCCAGCAGCTTGGGCCCCCTGGGACAGAGATATCAGCCCCAGCATTTT. It encodes CASSLGPLGQRYQPQHF.